The clone carrying this TCR beta chain showed up just a few times. Time point denoted: baseline, week 1 (first vaccination visit). Indicated treatment: pre-vaccination baseline after standard-of-care therapy. Donors had new WHO grade 3 or 4 IDH1-mutant, ATRX-lost astrocytomas. This record belongs to a study of a mutant IDH1 vaccine in newly diagnosed glioma. Overall study: Treated patients were about 60% male, around 40% female, mean age around 40 years. It was radiotherapy, temozolomide, or both that patients received previously, with most receiving both.

The CDR3 spans 12 residues. The ends lost 8 bases at V and 5 bases at J; junction bases unmatched: 5. CDR1 is SNHLY and CDR2 is FYNNEI in the germline V gene. Clones were sequenced by immunoSEQ multiplex PCR, and TCRdb holds only the in-frame ones, with some missing. The data contain about 46,000 clones, around three quarters of them seen just once; the ten biggest clones take up around 1.9%. The receptor was derived from a middle-aged woman with glioma. The chain is built from TRBV2 and TRBJ1-1, with TRBD1 identical over 7 bases. The sample here was PBMCs, taken from a glioma patient treated with radiotherapy, temozolomide or both. The CDR3 spells CASGHRGTEAFF. The CDR3 nucleotides read TGTGCCAGCGGACACAGGGGTACTGAAGCTTTCTTT.